What follows are 13 T cell receptor beta chains derived from one specimen sequenced in a study of shared clonotypes between healthy human individuals. The table came from immunoSEQ multiplex PCR; TCRdb's copy has only in-frame clones and leaves some out. The sample yields approximately 1,000,000 clones, around three quarters seen once. The sample comprised memory CD4+ T cells from PBMCs. Regarding subset: CD45RA-negative fraction. Receptors were obtained from a man between 18 and 29 years old in good health. Some clones in this sample may be carry-over from other donors' samples.

The chain recombines TRBV20-1 with TRBJ2-7; D is undetermined. This CDR3 has 11 amino acids. CDR1 and CDR2 (germline): DFQATT, SNEGSKA (reference sequence). V lost 6 bases, J lost 3 bases, and 9 bases lay in between. CDR3 sequence (DNA): TGCAGTGCAGCAAGCGACTACGAGCAGTACTTC. This codes for CSAASDYEQYF.

This chain uses TRBV6-5 with TRBJ2-7; TRBD1 matches 9 bases. The germline gives CDR1 MNHEY, CDR2 SVGAGI. V shed 0 bases, J shed 6 bases, and the junction held 6 bases outside the gene matches. This CDR3 region has 15 residues. CDR3 region: CASSYSGDRDTEQYF. CDR3 DNA: TGTGCCAGCAGTTACTCGGGGGACAGGGACACCGAGCAGTACTTC.

The chain carries TRBV19 and TRBJ2-3; 9 bases fit TRBD2. This CDR3 has 15 amino acids. The germline V gene encodes CDR1 LNHDA and CDR2 SQIVND (reference sequence). The ends lost 7 bases at V and 4 bases at J; junction bases unmatched: 9. The CDR3 sequence: CASTDGSSGADTQYF. In DNA form, the CDR3 reads TGTGCCAGTACCGACGGGTCTAGCGGGGCAGATACGCAGTATTTT.

The V and J genes are TRBV9 and TRBJ1-5; tentatively, D is TRBD1 (6 bases). CDR1 is SGDLS and CDR2 is YYNGEE in the germline V gene. The CDR3 spans 17 residues. V was cut by 0 bases and J by 0 bases, with 13 bases left in between. CDR3 nucleotide sequence: TGTGCCAGCAGCGTAGCTTGGGGGCGGGCTAGCAATCAGCCCCAGCATTTT. Protein sequence: CASSVAWGRASNQPQHF.

The chain joins TRBV7-2 to TRBJ1-4; 8 nucleotides match TRBD1. Per germline, CDR1 SGHTA and CDR2 FQGNSA. This CDR3 region has 14 residues. The trim removed 3 bases at V and 7 bases at J, leaving 4 bases unmatched. The CDR3 loop is CASSFGTGSEKLFF. For the CDR3, the DNA is TGTGCCAGCAGCTTCGGGACAGGCTCTGAAAAACTGTTTTTT. Based on the CDR3 plus reference TRBV7-2 and TRBJ1-4, the full variable domain is GAGVSQSPSNKVTEKGKDVELRCDPISGHTALYWYRQSLGQGLEFLIYFQGNSAPDKSGLPSDRFSAERTGGSVSTLTIQRTQQEDSAVYLCASSFGTGSEKLFFGSGTQLSVL.

The rearrangement joins TRBV11-3 to TRBJ2-3; 12 bases agree with TRBD1. The CDR3 sequence is 15 residues long. The trim removed 5 bases at V and 4 bases at J, leaving 4 bases unmatched. Germline V gene data show CDR1 as SGHNT and CDR2 as YENEEA. This chain's CDR3 is CASSPGQGAADTQYF. The CDR3 DNA sequence: TGTGCCAGCAGCCCGGGACAGGGGGCCGCAGATACGCAGTATTTT.

Of note for this clone: This CDR3 is also generated by other DNA sequences in the sample. The chain is built from TRBV7-8 and TRBJ2-2; unclear D gene. The ends were cut back, 5 bases at V and 6 bases at J, with 4 bases in the middle. There are 11 residues in the CDR3. Germline values: CDR1 SGHVS, CDR2 FQNEAQ. CDR3 residues: CASSLAGELFF. The CDR3 bases are TGTGCCAGCAGCCTGGCCGGGGAGCTGTTTTTT.

The rearrangement uses TRBV4-2 and TRBJ1-5, with D possibly matching TRBD1 (6 bases). V lost 0 bases to trimming and J lost 4 bases, with 13 bases between them. CDR1 is LGHNA and CDR2 is YNFKEQ in the germline V gene. The CDR3 has 16 amino acids. DNA of the CDR3: TGTGCCAGCAGCCAAGATTGGGGGCAGTTAAATCAGCCCCAGCATTTT. Translation: CASSQDWGQLNQPQHF.

The CDR3 DNA reads TGTGCCAGCGGGGCAGAGATGAGCACAGATACGCAGTATTTT. Translating it yields CASGAEMSTDTQYF. V and J are TRBV2 and TRBJ2-3; weak D call: TRBD1 (5 bases). The germline V gene encodes CDR1 SNHLY and CDR2 FYNNEI. This CDR3 has 14 amino acids. V shed 8 bases and J shed 0 bases, with 12 bases lying between them. Together with reference TRBV2 and TRBJ2-3, the CDR3 gives the full variable domain: EPEVTQTPSHQVTQMGQEVILRCVPISNHLYFYWYRQILGQKVEFLVSFYNNEISEKSEIFDDQFSVERPDGSNFTLKIRSTKLEDSAMYFCASGAEMSTDTQYFGPGTRLTVL.

The chain uses TRBV7-2 and TRBJ2-7; D is unclear. The CDR3 is 14 residues long. CDR1 is SGHTA and CDR2 is FQGNSA in the germline V gene. V lost 3 bases and J lost 5, with 14 bases in between. The CDR3 nucleotides are TGTGCCAGCAGCTTCTCCGGACCCATCGACGAGCAGTACTTC. Protein: CASSFSGPIDEQYF.

Notes on this clone: This sample includes further DNA sequences coding for the same CDR3. This chain uses TRBV20-1 with TRBJ2-7; D gene unclear. The CDR3 is 10 amino acids. Per the germline V gene, CDR1 is DFQATT and CDR2 is SNEGSKA (reference sequence). The germline V and J ends were trimmed by 4 bases and 4 bases, with 5 bases remaining between them. Here the CDR3 DNA reads TGCAGTGCTACCGATTACGAGCAGTACTTC. Its translation is CSATDYEQYF.

In nucleotides, the CDR3 is TGTGCCAGACAGGGAAGCAACACTGAAGCTTTCTTT. Protein product: CARQGSNTEAFF. This chain uses TRBV5-3 with TRBJ1-1, with a weak D call TRBD1 (5 bases). TRBV5-3 is known as an ORF, though its function is uncertain. The CDR3 length is 12 residues. Trimming cost V 7 bases and J 2 bases, with 9 bases left between them.

The genes are TRBV5-1 and TRBJ1-1; maybe TRBD1 (6 bases). From germline, CDR1 is SGHRS and CDR2 YFSETQ. Trimming left V 2 bases short and J 5 bases short, with 16 bases between. The CDR3 contains 15 residues. CDR3 DNA: TGCGCCAGCAGCTTCTCACGGGGGGGCATGACTGAAGCTTTCTTT. Residues: CASSFSRGGMTEAFF.